Below are 22 T cell receptor beta chains sequenced from a single sample in a study of cytomegalovirus exposure and HLA in healthy donors (dated by TCRdb to the late 2010s). Libraries came from the immunoSEQ multiplex PCR assay. For the multiplex PCR, a mixture combining 60 forward primers for TCR Vbeta segments and 13 reverse primers for TCR Jbeta segments was used. Entries here come from immuneACCESS through TCRdb and include only in-frame sequences with V and J called. Some clones fail to appear in such tables; in the studies checked, an unresolved V gene covers under half of the shortfall, and the cause of the remainder is unknown. The sample table shows some 130,000 clones, and about three quarters are seen once. Just over 1% of the sample goes to the ten largest clones. Sequenced input: PBMCs. Receptor source: a human donor in good health.

The chain is built from TRBV5-1 and TRBJ2-1, with 7 bases matching TRBD2. The CDR3 sequence is 13 residues long. Germline CDR1 reads SGHRS; CDR2 reads YFSETQ. V lost 0 bases, J lost 10 bases, and 4 bases stayed unmatched. As DNA, the CDR3 is TGCGCCAGCAGCTTGGACAACGGGGGGGAGCAGTTCTTC. Its translation is CASSLDNGGEQFF.

This sequence joins TRBV18 and TRBJ1-2, with 10 bases aligning to TRBD1. Germline CDR1 is KGHSH and CDR2 is LQKENI. This CDR3 has 15 amino acids. J lost 6 bases, V lost 5 bases, and 9 bases had no gene match. The CDR3 region is CASSSPGQGNNGYTF. The CDR3 DNA is TGTGCCAGCTCATCTCCGGGACAGGGGAATAATGGCTACACCTTC.

V gene TRBV28 combines with J gene TRBJ1-5, with 10 bases lining up with TRBD1. Looked up from germline, CDR1 is MDHEN and CDR2 is SYDVKM. The trim removed 4 bases at V and 5 bases at J, leaving 8 bases unmatched. The CDR3 runs to 16 residues. CDR3 sequence (DNA): TGTGCCAGCAGTTCACCGGGACAGGGGAACCATCAGCCCCAGCATTTT. This codes for CASSSPGQGNHQPQHF.

V is TRBV27 and J is TRBJ2-7; D is ambiguous. Germline V gives CDR1 MNHEY, CDR2 SMNVEV (reference sequence). The V and J ends lost 3 bases and 7 bases respectively, with 13 bases between them. The CDR3 covers 13 residues. The CDR3 coding sequence is TGTGCCAGCAGTTTCTTCTGGTCGCGGGAGCAGTACTTC. Translation: CASSFFWSREQYF.

V usage is TRBV7-9 and J usage is TRBJ2-5; 7 bases line up with TRBD1. There are 14 residues in the CDR3. V lost 4 bases to trimming and J lost 1 base; unmatched junction nucleotides: 3. In germline, CDR1 is SEHNR, CDR2 FQNEAQ (reference sequence). This chain's CDR3 is CASSSPGGQETQYF. CDR3 DNA: TGTGCCAGCAGCTCCCCAGGGGGCCAAGAGACCCAGTACTTC.

The chain links TRBV7-9 to TRBJ2-7; 8 bases fit TRBD2. Germline CDR1 reads SEHNR; CDR2 reads FQNEAQ (reference sequence). V dropped 1 base and J dropped 4; count of bases not matched to a gene: 3. CDR3 length equals 14 residues. CDR3 amino acids: CASSLGAGGYEQYF. CDR3 in DNA: TGTGCCAGCAGCTTAGGTGCGGGAGGTTACGAGCAGTACTTC. Looking up the rest from reference TRBV7-9 and TRBJ2-7 gives the full variable domain: DTGVSQNPRHKITKRGQNVTFRCDPISEHNRLYWYRQTLGQGPEFLTYFQNEAQLEKSRLLSDRFSAERPKGSFSTLEIQRTEQGDSAMYLCASSLGAGGYEQYFGPGTRLTVT.

This chain uses TRBV28 with TRBJ2-3; 7 bases match TRBD1. Germline CDR1 and CDR2: MDHEN and SYDVKM. The CDR3 runs 10 residues. V lost 10 bases, J lost 8 bases, and 3 bases stayed unmatched. The CDR3 region is CAITGATQYF. Here the CDR3 DNA reads TGTGCCATCACAGGGGCTACGCAGTATTTT.

V gene TRBV20-1 combines with J gene TRBJ2-7; maybe TRBD2 (5 bases). The CDR3 extends over 11 amino acids. Trimming removed 6 bases from V and 0 bases from J, with 6 bases in between. Germline values: CDR1 DFQATT, CDR2 SNEGSKA (reference sequence). The CDR3 region is CSATSSYEQYF. In DNA form, the CDR3 reads TGCAGTGCCACTAGCTCCTACGAGCAGTACTTC.

In DNA, the CDR3 is TGTGCCAGCAGCGCGGGACTAGCGGTCTACGAGCAGTACTTC. Its translation is CASSAGLAVYEQYF. The gene calls are TRBV5-4 and TRBJ2-7; 11 bases are a match to TRBD2. Germline loops: CDR1 SGHNT, CDR2 YYREEE (reference sequence). Unmatched junction bases numbered 3, after V lost 4 bases and J lost 3 bases. CDR3 length: 14 residues.

This clone has just one count. The chain uses TRBV18 and TRBJ2-5; TRBD2 matches 8 bases. V shed 5 bases and J 0 bases; nucleotides not matched to a gene: 20. CDR3 size: 20 residues. Germline lookup yields CDR1 KGHSH and CDR2 LQKENI. CDR3 region: CASSATVPRGGLRYQETQYF. CDR3 sequence (DNA): TGTGCCAGCTCAGCCACGGTGCCGCGCGGGGGGCTCAGGTACCAAGAGACCCAGTACTTC.

V and J are TRBV27 and TRBJ2-1; perhaps TRBD2 as D (5 bases). CDR1 is MNHEY, CDR2 SMNVEV, per germline (reference sequence). CDR3 length: 15 amino acids. Trimming stripped 4 bases from V and 0 bases from J, with 10 bases between. This chain's CDR3 is CASSWTQSSYNEQFF. The CDR3 DNA reads TGTGCCAGCAGTTGGACTCAATCCTCCTACAATGAGCAGTTCTTC.

The chain couples TRBV11-3 to TRBJ2-1; D is perhaps TRBD2 (5 bases). Germline CDR1 and CDR2: SGHNT and YENEEA. The CDR3 sequence is 16 residues long. Trimming left V 6 bases short and J 5 bases short, with 20 bases between. The CDR3 DNA reads as TGTGCCAGCAGTGAGGGTTCGCGTACTACCGACAATGAGCAGTTCTTC. This sequence encodes CASSEGSRTTDNEQFF. Supplemented by reference TRBV11-3 and TRBJ2-1, the full variable domain reads EAGVVQSPRYKIIEKKQPVAFWCNPISGHNTLYWYLQNLGQGPELLIRYENEEAVDDSQLPKDRFSAERLKGVDSTLKIQPAELGDSAVYLCASSEGSRTTDNEQFFGPGTRLTVL.

This clone showed up just once. The chain carries TRBV7-9 and TRBJ2-7, with TRBD2 identical over 7 bases. This CDR3 has 16 residues. Germline CDR1 and CDR2: SEHNR and FQNEAQ (reference sequence). Trimming at V came to 5 bases and at J to 1 base, leaving 11 bases not matched to a gene. Here the CDR3 DNA reads TGTGCCAGCAGCCGAACGGGGGGAGGAATGTCCTACGAGCAGTACTTC. Its translation is CASSRTGGGMSYEQYF.

The chain has TRBV7-8 and TRBJ1-1, with no clear D. The CDR3 contains 14 residues. The germline V gene has CDR1 SGHVS and CDR2 FQNEAQ. With 5 bases removed from V and 2 bases from J, the gap between germline ends came to 12 bases. For the CDR3, the DNA is TGTGCCAGCAGCCAGGAGAGGGCCAACACTGAAGCTTTCTTT. Protein sequence: CASSQERANTEAFF. Combining the CDR3 with reference TRBV7-8 and TRBJ1-1 gives the whole variable domain GAGVSQSPRYKVAKRGQDVALRCDPISGHVSLFWYQQALGQGPEFLTYFQNEAQLDKSGLPSDRFFAERPEGSVSTLKIQRTQQEDSAVYLCASSQERANTEAFFGQGTRLTVV.

Regarding this clone: This sequence may be a read error, since a much larger clone differs from it by one base. The gene calls are TRBV7-5 and TRBJ1-5. TRBV7-5 is given as a pseudogene. The CDR3 sequence is 12 residues long. The CDR3 here is CASSIGSQPQHF. DNA of the CDR3: TGTGCCAGCAGCATCGGTTCCCAGCCCCAGCATTTT.

The chain combines TRBV6-1 with TRBJ2-7, with D unclear. The V end lost 4 bases, the J end lost 3 bases, and 7 bases lay between the germline ends. From germline, CDR1 is MNHNS and CDR2 SASEGT. The CDR3 has 12 amino acids. DNA of the CDR3: TGTGCCAGCAGTGGTAGCCGCTACGAGCAGTACTTC. As protein: CASSGSRYEQYF.

V is TRBV27 and J is TRBJ1-5; 9 bases map to TRBD1. The germline CDR1 and CDR2 sequences are MNHEY and SMNVEV (reference sequence). The CDR3 contains 17 residues. Trimming removed 5 bases from V and 0 bases from J; junction bases left unmatched: 8. CDR3 DNA sequence: TGTGCCAGCAGTGGACAGGGGACATTTGGTAGCAATCAGCCCCAGCATTTT. This codes for CASSGQGTFGSNQPQHF.

This chain connects TRBV5-4 to TRBJ1-4; 8 bases align to TRBD1. V lost 2 bases to trimming and J lost 8 bases; unmatched junction nucleotides: 11. Germline CDR1 SGHNT, CDR2 YYREEE (reference sequence). This CDR3 region has 16 residues. CDR3 protein: CASSFERTGPREKLFF. The CDR3 DNA reads as TGTGCCAGCAGCTTTGAAAGGACAGGGCCCAGGGAAAAACTGTTTTTT.

V gene TRBV2 combines with J gene TRBJ1-2; 8 bases are shared with TRBD1. Germline assignment: CDR1 SNHLY and CDR2 FYNNEI. This CDR3 has 13 residues. V lost 7 bases and J lost 4; bases outside the gene matches: 5. For the CDR3, the DNA is TGTGCCAGCACTGGACAGGGAATCTATGGCTACACCTTC. Translating gives CASTGQGIYGYTF.

Concerning this clone itself: The junction departs from germline at one end; a sequencing error may be responsible. The CDR3 spells CSSRQDYGYTF. As DNA, the CDR3 is TGTTCCAGCAGACAGGACTATGGCTACACCTTC. The V and J genes are TRBV7-9 and TRBJ1-2, with D tentatively TRBD1 (6 bases). Germline assignment: CDR1 SEHNR and CDR2 FQNEAQ (reference sequence). The CDR3 runs to 11 residues. Together with reference TRBV7-9 and TRBJ1-2, the CDR3 gives the full variable domain: DTGVSQNPRHKITKRGQNVTFRCDPISEHNRLYWYRQTLGQGPEFLTYFQNEAQLEKSRLLSDRFSAERPKGSFSTLEIQRTEQGDSAMYLCSSRQDYGYTFGSGTRLTVV.

The chain recombines TRBV7-9 with TRBJ1-1, with TRBD1 as a possible D gene (6 bases). Germline loops: CDR1 SEHNR, CDR2 FQNEAQ (reference sequence). V lost 5 bases and J 6 bases, leaving 13 bases between the germline ends. This CDR3 has 13 amino acids. Here the CDR3 DNA reads TGTGCCAGCAGCCCGGAGGACAGACCTGAAGCTTTCTTT. As protein: CASSPEDRPEAFF. Using reference TRBV7-9 and TRBJ1-1 for the parts outside the CDR3, the full variable domain is DTGVSQNPRHKITKRGQNVTFRCDPISEHNRLYWYRQTLGQGPEFLTYFQNEAQLEKSRLLSDRFSAERPKGSFSTLEIQRTEQGDSAMYLCASSPEDRPEAFFGQGTRLTVV.

This clone appeared once. The V and J genes are TRBV9 and TRBJ2-7; TRBD1 agrees at 11 bases. The CDR3 covers 17 residues. With V trimmed by 4 bases and J by 4 bases, 13 bases remained unmatched. From germline, CDR1 is SGDLS and CDR2 YYNGEE. The CDR3 region is CASSPREGGTGGYEQYF. The CDR3 DNA reads as TGTGCCAGCAGCCCTAGAGAAGGTGGGACAGGGGGTTACGAGCAGTACTTC.